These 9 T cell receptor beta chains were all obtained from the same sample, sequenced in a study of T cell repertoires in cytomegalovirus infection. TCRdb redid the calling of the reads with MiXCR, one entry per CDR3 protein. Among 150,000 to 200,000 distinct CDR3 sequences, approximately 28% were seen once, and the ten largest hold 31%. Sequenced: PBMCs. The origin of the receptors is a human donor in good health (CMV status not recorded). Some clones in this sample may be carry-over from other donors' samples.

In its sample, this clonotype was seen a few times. CDR3 DNA: TGTGCCAGTAGCTTGACAGGGGGTCAGGAAACTGAAGCTTTCTTT. Protein product: CASSLTGGQETEAFF. The chain is built from TRBV19 and TRBJ1-1; 9 positions agree with TRBD1. Germline V lookup: CDR1 LNHDA, CDR2 SQIVND (reference sequence). V trimming: 6 bases; J trimming: 5 bases; junction bases outside the gene matches: 10. CDR3 length equals 15 residues.

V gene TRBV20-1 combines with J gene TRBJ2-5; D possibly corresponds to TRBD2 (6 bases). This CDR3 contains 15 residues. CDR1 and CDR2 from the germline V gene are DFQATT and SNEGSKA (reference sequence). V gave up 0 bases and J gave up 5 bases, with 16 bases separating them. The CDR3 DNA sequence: TGCAGTGCTAGAGATGTGGGGGGAGGCGGGGAGACCCAGTACTTC. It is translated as CSARDVGGGGETQYF.

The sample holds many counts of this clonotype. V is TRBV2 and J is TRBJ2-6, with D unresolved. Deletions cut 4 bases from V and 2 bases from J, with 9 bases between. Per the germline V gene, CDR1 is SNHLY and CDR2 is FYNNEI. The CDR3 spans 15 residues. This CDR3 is CASSAQVAGANVLTF. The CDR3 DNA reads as TGTGCCAGCAGTGCCCAGGTCGCTGGGGCCAACGTCCTGACTTTC.

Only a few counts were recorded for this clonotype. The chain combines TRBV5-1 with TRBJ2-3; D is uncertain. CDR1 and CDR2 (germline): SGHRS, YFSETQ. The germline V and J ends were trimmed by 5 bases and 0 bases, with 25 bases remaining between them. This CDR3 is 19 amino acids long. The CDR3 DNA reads TGCGCCAGCAGTGTGCGCTACTCCCTTAAACTCACTAGCACAGATACGCAGTATTTT. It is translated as CASSVRYSLKLTSTDTQYF. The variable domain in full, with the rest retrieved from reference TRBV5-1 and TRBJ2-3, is KAGVTQTPRYLIKTRGQQVTLSCSPISGHRSVSWYQQTPGQGLQFLFEYFSETQRNKGNFPGRFSGRQFSNSRSEMNVSTLELGDSALYLCASSVRYSLKLTSTDTQYFGPGTRLTVL.

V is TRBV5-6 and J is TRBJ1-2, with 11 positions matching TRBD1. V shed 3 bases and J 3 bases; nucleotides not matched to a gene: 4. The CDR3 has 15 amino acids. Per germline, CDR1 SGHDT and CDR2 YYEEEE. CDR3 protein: CASSSGQGVYYGYTF. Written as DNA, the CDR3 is TGTGCCAGCAGCTCGGGACAGGGGGTATACTATGGCTACACCTTC.

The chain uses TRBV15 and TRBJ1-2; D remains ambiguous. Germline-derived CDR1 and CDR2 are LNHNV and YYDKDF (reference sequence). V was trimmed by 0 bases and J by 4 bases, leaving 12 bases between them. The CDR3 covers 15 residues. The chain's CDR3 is CATSRDRPALYGYTF. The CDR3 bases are TGTGCCACCAGCAGAGATCGTCCCGCTCTCTATGGCTACACCTTC.

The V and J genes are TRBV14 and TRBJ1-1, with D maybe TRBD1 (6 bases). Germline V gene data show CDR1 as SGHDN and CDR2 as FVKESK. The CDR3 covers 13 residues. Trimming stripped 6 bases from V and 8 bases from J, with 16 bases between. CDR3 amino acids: CASSLWRGEEAFF. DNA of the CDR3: TGTGCCAGCAGTTTATGGAGGGGGGAGGAAGCTTTCTTT. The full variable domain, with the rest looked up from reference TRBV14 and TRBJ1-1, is EAGVTQFPSHSVIEKGQTVTLRCDPISGHDNLYWYRRVMGKEIKFLLHFVKESKQDESGMPNNRFLAERTGGTYSTLKVQPAELEDSGVYFCASSLWRGEEAFFGQGTRLTVV.

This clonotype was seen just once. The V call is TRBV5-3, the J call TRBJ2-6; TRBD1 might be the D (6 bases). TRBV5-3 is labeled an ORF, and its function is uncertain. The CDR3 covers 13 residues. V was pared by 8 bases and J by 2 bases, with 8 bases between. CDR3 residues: CASRQAGANVLTF. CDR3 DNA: TGTGCCAGCCGACAGGCTGGGGCCAACGTCCTGACTTTC.

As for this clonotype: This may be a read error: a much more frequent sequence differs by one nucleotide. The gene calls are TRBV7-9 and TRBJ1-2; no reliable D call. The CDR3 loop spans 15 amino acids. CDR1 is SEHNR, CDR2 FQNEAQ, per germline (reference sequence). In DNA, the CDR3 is TGTGTCAGCAGCTCCCAAGGCCTAGCTAACTATGGCTACACCTTC. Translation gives CVSSSQGLANYGYTF.